This TCR beta chain was sequenced for a study of cytomegalovirus exposure and HLA in healthy donors (dated by TCRdb to between 2016 and 2019). For the study in its entirety: According to an earlier analysis of several hundred of the donors, roughly 180 million T cells yielded 100 million or so unique TCR beta sequences and about 300 Gb of sequence data. In addition to the first cohort of hundreds of subjects, a separate validation cohort of approximately 130 different subjects was used. Rather than drawing on any new phenotypic data, the later analysis identified candidate immune exposures from TCR beta sequences and the way those sequences occurred across donors. To predict cytomegalovirus infection status, the study combined high-throughput TCR immunosequencing, statistical association of individual TCRs with disease status, and machine learning. The T cell repertoires of around 730 subjects were profiled by immunosequencing and related to cytomegalovirus serostatus. A handful of DR-DQ haplotypes were treated as single units for association and clustering because of strong linkage in the cohort. An early release that covered fewer than 800 HLA-typed donors contained 250 to 350 gigabases of sequencing data and 70 million to 100 million unique TCR sequences. HLA typing included class I and class II loci at four-digit resolution. In a later genetic analysis, genome-wide SNP genotypes for about three fifths of the roughly 670 donors were used, and that subset was treated as a discovery cohort. The study aimed to test whether cataloging public T cell receptors could reveal signatures of past pathogen exposure. Among the approximately 420 genotyped donors, approximately 81% belonged to the genetic ancestry cluster associated with self-reported Caucasian donors. Among 398 genotyped donors of the cohort, an average of roughly 230,000 unique TCR beta nucleotide sequences was sequenced per donor, of which about 19% were non-productive. The number of donors typed differed by locus, with roughly 629-640 for A, B, C, DRB1 and DQB1, roughly 520 for DQA1, approximately 580 for DPA1, and about 450 for DPB1. Donor age, sex, ethnicity and CMV serostatus were compiled together with the repertoire data. In a later analysis, previously published TCR beta repertoires from several hundred donors were re-analyzed and high-resolution HLA genotyping was added so that TCR occurrence patterns could be studied. An earlier analysis of 587 of the donors applied high-throughput TCR beta sequencing to assess whether each TCR beta V gene segment acted as functional or pseudogenic. All discovery cohort repertoires had been generated using a single sequencing platform.

The cohort comprised around 690 healthy bone marrow donors. At the time of sampling, all cohort members were nominally healthy, though unrecorded immune exposures were likely present. The donor tested CMV seronegative, placing the donor among the 300 to 400 seronegative members of the cohort. A peripheral blood sample was collected from each donor, and TCR beta sequencing was performed on peripheral blood mononuclear cells. The Qiagen DNeasy Blood Extraction Kit was used to extract genomic DNA from the blood cell samples. Findings and caveats that apply to the study as a whole: In an earlier analysis of approximately 590 of the donors, most TCR beta V segments were observed in productive rearrangements about 87% or about 30% of the time, broadly matching IMGT annotations. Presence/absence analyses assumed roughly uniform sequencing depth across donors, an assumption that may not hold. Most TCR sequences were observed very rarely across donors, whereas some public TCRs were present in many individuals. Most CMV-associated TCR beta chains appeared to be HLA-restricted in a later analysis, and the HLA associations seemed to be driven largely by CMV exposure. Immune exposure information for the cohort was limited to CMV serostatus. A later genetic analysis reported fewer N-insertions in productive TCRs among donors in an Asian-associated ancestry cluster than the roughly 700-donor mean. In this cohort, only TCR beta chains were sequenced, and detectable features were limited by the absence of alpha or paired-chain data. In vitro tests confirmed that three of the cytomegalovirus-associated TCR beta chains recognize cytomegalovirus antigens. A further reported finding was that TCR beta sequences accurately predicted the HLA-A and HLA-B alleles for most subjects in the first cohort. A cluster of highly shared sequence variants was judged likely to represent a technical artifact of the sequencing pipeline. According to a later analysis, parvovirus B19, influenza, CMV and Epstein-Barr virus appeared linked to several top co-occurrence clusters. In a later analysis, the rate of TCR association differed among HLA loci, with DRB1 alleles having the most associated TCRs and HLA-C alleles having the fewest. Because HLA typing was missing for some donors at each locus, association tests included only the typed subset. In a later analysis, HLA-associated TCR beta chains were found to be more clonally expanded and to have lower generation probabilities than equally common non-associated chains. Because counts were too low, seventeen rarely observed V segments, including chromosome 9 orphons, were excluded from the earlier analysis of 587 of the donors. The study listed 150 to 200 TCR beta chains as associated with cytomegalovirus. Linkage disequilibrium might explain the correlated functional status among segregating V segments, but an unknown experimental factor could not be ruled out. V-gene and J-gene trimming of TCR beta chains was associated with a missense DCLRE1C variant in a later genetic analysis, and the association was replicated in an independent cohort. Cytomegalovirus status was reported to be diagnosed by the classifier with high specificity and sensitivity in both the original and validation cohorts. The authors suggested that the approach could potentially be extended to other disease states and immunological phenotypes. Assigning TCR associations to individual alleles was difficult when HLA alleles, especially DR and DQ, strongly co-occurred. A later analysis associated about 17,000 TCR beta sequences with specific HLA alleles at a false discovery rate of 0.05.

The library relied on the immunoSEQ multiplex PCR assay. A mixture of 60 forward primers for TCR Vbeta segments and 13 reverse primers for TCR Jbeta segments was used in the multiplex PCR. The CDR3 region of rearranged TCR beta genes was amplified from genomic DNA by a multiplex PCR assay. The amplified TCR beta libraries were sequenced on the Illumina HiSeq System as 87-base-pair reads. The authors processed their data as follows. A later analysis tallied 70 million to 100 million unique TCR beta chains across the 666 repertoires, and approximately 9.9 million of those chains were shared by two or more donors. A nearest-neighbor algorithm error-corrected the raw reads and collapsed the reads into unique sequences, merging closely related sequences to remove PCR and sequencing errors. Alignment of CDR3 sequences to IMGT reference sequences was used to assign V, D and J gene segments. For a sequence to be retained, a match of at least six nucleotides to both a V gene segment and a J gene segment was required. A rearrangement counted as productive if the CDR3 had no stop codons and remained in frame with V and J, and every other rearrangement counted as non-productive. Following IMGT convention, CDR3 was defined as the stretch from the second conserved V-encoded cysteine up to the conserved J-encoded phenylalanine. Sequences without an unambiguous match to a single V gene segment were excluded from the earlier analysis of 587 of the donors. In an earlier analysis of approximately 610 of the donors, V segments were called functional above 56.7% productive rearrangements and were called segregating when the between-donor standard deviation exceeded 5%. A statistical classification framework was developed to diagnose cytomegalovirus status using the catalog of TCR beta chain sequences. V and J gene assignment, in a later analysis, came from comparing TCR nucleotide sequences with IMGT/GENE-DB human TR gene sequences. The TCRdist pipeline was used in a later analysis to assign CDR3 sequences and most-parsimonious VDJ recombination scenarios. In a later analysis, each TCR beta chain was defined by its CDR3 amino acid sequence together with its V-gene family, and reads lacking a unique V-gene family were excluded. To address suspected cross-contamination and a sequencing artifact, a later analysis removed some 620 highly shared, low-generation-probability nucleotide sequences. For each public chain, a later analysis derived a clonal expansion index from normalized ranks of inferred template counts within each repertoire. In a later analysis, generation probabilities were computed using a VDJ recombination model fitted to out-of-frame rearrangements, and the results were checked against IGoR. In a later analysis, hypergeometric tests were used to score TCR-TCR, TCR-HLA and TCR-CMV co-occurrence, with a repertoire-size bias correction applied to TCR pairs. False discovery rates were estimated in a later analysis by permuting HLA or CMV assignments 20 times. A later analysis grouped co-occurring TCRs with DBSCAN, adding TCRdist sequence similarity when clustering within HLA-allele-positive subsets. Repertoires with fewer than 30,000 or more than 120,000 public chains, plus five repertoires with anomalous nucleotide sharing, were excluded from co-occurrence clustering. The clones in this table, taken by TCRdb from immuneACCESS, are in-frame only. Not every clone is retained; where verified, under half of the shortfall comes from an unresolved V gene, and the cause of the rest is unknown. D and trimming come from the DNA, and the V and J calls and clone size come from that table. This sample comprises around 150,000 clones, approximately 62% of them detected only once. 1.1% to 1.5% of the sample is taken by the ten largest.

About this clone itself: Its binding antigen is unknown. Base qualities were left out, and no much larger clone turns up one base away.

Source material: PBMCs. The clonotype comes from a man in his forties or fifties in good health and CMV-seronegative.

The CDR3 here reads CATSRDWPTQYF. The DNA sequence is given as TGTGCCACCAGCAGAGACTGGCCGACCCAGTACTTC. The chain joins TRBV15 to TRBJ2-5, with no confident D gene call. V is reduced by 0 bases and J by 7 bases, leaving a spacing of 6 bases between them. CDR3 length: 12 amino acids, cysteine to phenylalanine. Just the 36-base CDR3 DNA is kept, in frame starting at base 1. CDR1 LNHNV and CDR2 YYDKDF were looked up in the germline V gene (reference sequence).